Described below is a single T cell receptor (beta chain) sequence and its context. No antigen is known for it. Treatment in this sample: 15 to 20 received Ad26.COV2.S at low or high dose, single or two shots; about five received placebo; per-sample allocation not given. Each sample was drawn 63 days after the first injection (of vaccine or placebo). This entry is derived from a study of Ad26.COV2.S vaccination and SARS-CoV-2 variants. The method was immunoSEQ multiplex PCR; TCRdb's version includes in-frame clones alone and lacks a portion of them. The table includes more than 300,000 clones, 85% detected once. Whole-study findings and limits: Measurement of non-spike TCR breadth gave similar results in vaccine and placebo recipients.

Germline V gives CDR1 MDHEN, CDR2 SYDVKM. V was pared by 2 bases and J by 9 bases, with 16 bases between. The CDR3 runs to 14 residues. The receptor's source is a person aged 18-60 years who received the Ad26.COV2.S COVID-19 vaccine or a placebo. The chain has TRBV28 and TRBJ1-2; a weak D match, TRBD1 (5 bases). This specimen consisted of peripheral blood, obtained in a trial of Ad26.COV2.S vaccine versus placebo. This chain's CDR3 is CASSLRPQGPRYTF. CDR3 coding DNA: TGTGCCAGCAGTTTACGACCTCAGGGCCCGCGCTACACCTTC.